The 30 T cell receptor beta chains below all came from one sample that was sequenced in a study of regulatory T cells in long-lasting Graves disease. The time point is: persistent/refractory GD, antithyroid drugs over 5 years with positive TRAb. RNA extracted from PBMCs served as the sequencing template. Relying on iRepertoire HTBI primers and Arm-PCR of CDR3 regions, the team built TCR beta libraries. A single record per CDR3 protein comes from TCRdb applying MiXCR to the multiplex PCR reads. The top ten clones hold 40% to 50% of a sample with 600,000 to 850,000 distinct CDR3 sequences, around 30% of them seen once. The material was peripheral blood mononuclear cells (PBMCs), obtained when the disease was refractory, from a patient treated with antithyroid drugs. Source of these receptors: a female donor with Graves disease.

The count of this clonotype is one. This chain uses TRBV6-2 or TRBV6-3 with TRBJ1-5, with 12 nucleotides matching TRBD1. The CDR3 has 16 amino acids. V gave up 7 bases and J gave up 7 bases; unmatched junction bases: 11. From germline, CDR1 is MNHEY and CDR2 SVGEGT. The CDR3 nucleotides read TGTGCCAGCAACCGGAGGGGACAGGGGGCTGGGCAGCCCCAGCATTTT. This codes for CASNRRGQGAGQPQHF.

The CDR3 spells CASSWVVGSGEAFF. CDR3 nucleotides: TGTGCCAGCAGCTGGGTTGTCGGGTCTGGTGAAGCTTTCTTT. The rearrangement links TRBV7-3 to TRBJ1-1, with no clear D. V lost 4 bases and J 7 bases, leaving 16 bases between the germline ends. Germline V gene lookup returns CDR1 SGHTA and CDR2 FQGTGA. The length of the CDR3 is 14 residues.

This clonotype was seen a handful of times. This chain uses TRBV12-3 or TRBV12-4 with TRBJ2-7, with TRBD2 as a possible D gene (5 bases). The CDR3 contains 14 residues. V gave up 7 bases and J gave up 2 bases, with 15 bases separating them. The CDR3 spells CASNPLALAYEQYF. In nucleotides, the CDR3 is TGTGCCAGCAACCCTCTGGCACTAGCCTACGAGCAGTACTTC.

J is TRBJ2-7 and V is TRBV11-2; 13 bases are a match to TRBD2. The germline V gene has CDR1 SGHAT and CDR2 FQNNGV. Trimming took 5 bases from V and 4 from J; bases not matched to a gene: 11. CDR3 length: 17 amino acids. CDR3 sequence (DNA): TGTGCCAGCAGCCAAGAGTCTTGGACTAGCGGGAGTTACGAGCAGTACTTC. As protein: CASSQESWTSGSYEQYF.

The J gene is TRBJ1-1, the V gene TRBV5-1; D not resolved. Trimming stripped 2 bases from V and 4 bases from J, with 9 bases between. Germline V gene sequence: CDR1 SGHRS, CDR2 YFSETQ. There are 13 residues in the CDR3. CDR3 residues: CASSFRWGTEAFF. CDR3 nucleotides: TGCGCCAGCAGCTTTCGATGGGGCACTGAAGCTTTCTTT. Full variable domain (remainder filled in from reference TRBV5-1 and TRBJ1-1): KAGVTQTPRYLIKTRGQQVTLSCSPISGHRSVSWYQQTPGQGLQFLFEYFSETQRNKGNFPGRFSGRQFSNSRSEMNVSTLELGDSALYLCASSFRWGTEAFFGQGTRLTVV.

The rearrangement joins TRBV3-1 to TRBJ1-1; D is perhaps TRBD1 (6 bases). CDR3 size: 14 residues. The ends were cut back, 1 base at V and 6 bases at J, with 12 bases in the middle. Germline-derived CDR1 and CDR2 are LGHDT and YNNKEL (reference sequence). CDR3 loop: CASSQVGGQAEAFF. For the CDR3, the DNA is TGTGCCAGCAGCCAAGTCGGGGGGCAGGCTGAAGCTTTCTTT.

About this clonotype: The junction shows a germline mismatch at one end, possibly a read error. J is TRBJ2-4 and V is TRBV20-1; possible D gene TRBD2, 5 bases. The V gene's germline CDR1 is DFQATT and CDR2 SNEGSKA (reference sequence). The CDR3 consists of 13 residues. This chain's CDR3 is CSARGLTKNTQYF. DNA for the CDR3: TGCAGTGCTAGAGGACTAACCAAAAACACTCAGTACTTC.

This rearrangement joins TRBV6-1 to TRBJ1-5; D remains unclear. V was cut by 2 bases and J by 4 bases, with 12 bases left in between. Germline loops: CDR1 MNHNS, CDR2 SASEGT. The CDR3 length is 15 residues. Here the CDR3 DNA reads TGTGCCAGCAGTGAAAGGAGGCAGAGTAATCAGCCCCAGCATTTT. It encodes CASSERRQSNQPQHF.

The chain uses TRBV7-9 and TRBJ2-6; 7 bases map to TRBD2. With V trimmed by 3 bases and J by 0 bases, 8 bases remained unmatched. The CDR3 runs to 18 residues. CDR1 and CDR2 from the germline V gene are SEHNR and FQNEAQ (reference sequence). The CDR3 loop reads CASSFPSAGISGANVLTF. The CDR3 nucleotides read TGTGCCAGCAGCTTCCCATCAGCGGGGATCTCTGGGGCCAACGTCCTGACTTTC.

This clonotype has just a few counts. V gene TRBV6-1 combines with J gene TRBJ1-5; TRBD1 is a possible D gene (5 bases). CDR3 length equals 17 residues. The V and J ends lost 0 bases and 0 bases respectively, with 12 bases between them. The V gene's germline CDR1 is MNHNS and CDR2 SASEGT. The CDR3 DNA sequence: TGTGCCAGCAGTGAAGCGCTCCGACAGTATAGCAATCAGCCCCAGCATTTT. This sequence encodes CASSEALRQYSNQPQHF.

The rearrangement uses TRBV5-1 and TRBJ1-1; D is perhaps TRBD1 (6 bases). The CDR3 covers 17 residues. Germline CDR1 is SGHRS and CDR2 is YFSETQ. The V and J ends lost 2 bases and 4 bases respectively, with 21 bases between them. The CDR3 reads CASSLRAQGNAGTEAFF. In nucleotides, the CDR3 is TGCGCCAGCAGCTTAAGGGCACAGGGAAATGCGGGCACTGAAGCTTTCTTT.

This clonotype was observed a handful of times. The rearrangement uses TRBV29-1 and TRBJ2-7; D gene ambiguous. CDR1 and CDR2 (germline): SQVTM, ANQGSEA. Deletions cut 4 bases from V and 4 bases from J, with 5 bases between. This CDR3 spans 10 amino acids. CDR3: CSVGHYEQYF. In DNA form, the CDR3 reads TGCAGCGTTGGACATTACGAGCAGTACTTC.

The rearrangement links TRBV6-5 to TRBJ2-7; no definite D call. Germline values: CDR1 MNHEY, CDR2 SVGAGI. V was shortened by 4 bases and J by 6 bases, with 13 bases between the two germline ends. This CDR3 has 13 residues. Written as DNA, the CDR3 is TGTGCCAGCAGTTTGGGCCCCTCGGGCGAGCAGTACTTC. Its protein is CASSLGPSGEQYF.

This clonotype was seen repeatedly, ten times or more. The rearrangement joins TRBV5-5 to TRBJ1-1; a possible D gene is TRBD1 (5 bases). Germline V gene sequence: CDR1 SGHKS, CDR2 YYEKEE (reference sequence). The V end was cut by 0 bases, the J end by 1 base, with 10 bases between. The CDR3 has 15 residues. The CDR3 protein is CASSLDLQANTEAFF. CDR3 DNA sequence: TGTGCCAGCAGCTTGGATCTACAGGCGAACACTGAAGCTTTCTTT. Together with reference TRBV5-5 and TRBJ1-1, the CDR3 gives the full variable domain: DAGVTQSPTHLIKTRGQQVTLRCSPISGHKSVSWYQQVLGQGPQFIFQYYEKEERGRGNFPDRFSARQFPNYSSELNVNALLLGDSALYLCASSLDLQANTEAFFGQGTRLTVV.

This clonotype was detected many times. The chain carries TRBV11-2 and TRBJ1-2; no clear D gene. The CDR3 extends over 13 amino acids. The germline V and J ends were trimmed by 3 bases and 4 bases, with 9 bases remaining between them. Germline V CDR1 and CDR2: SGHAT, FQNNGV. DNA for the CDR3: TGTGCCAGCAGCTTGGAACGGATCTATGGCTACACCTTC. Translation gives CASSLERIYGYTF.

The rearrangement links TRBV20-1 to TRBJ2-5, with 10 bases matching TRBD1. V lost 1 base, J lost 5 bases, and 1 base stayed unmatched. The CDR3 runs to 13 residues. The germline V gene encodes CDR1 DFQATT and CDR2 SNEGSKA (reference sequence). CDR3 protein: CSARGTGGETQYF. CDR3 DNA: TGCAGTGCTAGAGGGACAGGGGGGGAGACCCAGTACTTC.

This chain links TRBV7-9 with TRBJ2-1; TRBD1 matches 7 bases. The CDR3 runs to 14 residues. Unmatched junction bases numbered 5, after V lost 1 base and J lost 8 bases. The germline CDR1 and CDR2 sequences are SEHNR and FQNEAQ (reference sequence). CDR3 region: CASSLGQGGHEQFF. CDR3 nucleotides: TGTGCCAGCAGCTTAGGACAGGGTGGCCATGAGCAGTTCTTC.

This clonotype was seen only once. This chain joins TRBV10-3 and TRBJ2-5, with a weak D call TRBD2 (5 bases). Per germline, CDR1 ENHRY and CDR2 SYGVKD. V lost 0 bases to trimming and J lost 4 bases, with 12 bases between them. This CDR3 contains 15 residues. The CDR3 loop is CAISESTNRSETQYF. The CDR3 coding sequence is TGTGCCATCAGTGAGTCGACTAACCGGTCAGAGACCCAGTACTTC.

The chain carries TRBV27 and TRBJ1-5; 9 bases are a match to TRBD1. The germline gives CDR1 MNHEY, CDR2 SMNVEV (reference sequence). This CDR3 region has 16 residues. Trimming cost V 2 bases and J 3 bases; bases outside gene matches: 5. The CDR3 bases are TGTGCCAGCAGTTTAGGGGACAGGGCCTACAATCAGCCCCAGCATTTT. Translated: CASSLGDRAYNQPQHF.

This clonotype has a handful of counts. The rearrangement joins TRBV7-9 to TRBJ1-1, with a weak D call TRBD1 (6 bases). V was clipped by 5 bases and J by 6 bases, with 13 bases between them. The CDR3 runs to 13 residues. The germline V gene has CDR1 SEHNR and CDR2 FQNEAQ (reference sequence). CDR3: CASSTGSWSEAFF. Written as DNA, the CDR3 is TGTGCCAGCAGCACAGGGAGTTGGTCTGAAGCTTTCTTT.

This clonotype turned up a few times. This chain links TRBV11-1 with TRBJ1-1; D unclear. Trimming shortened V by 1 base and J by 0 bases, and 9 bases separated the two germline ends. This CDR3 is 15 amino acids long. CDR1 is SGHAT and CDR2 is FQDESV in the germline V gene (reference sequence). CDR3 loop: CASSLVSALNTEAFF. The CDR3 DNA reads TGTGCCAGCAGCTTAGTCTCAGCTCTGAACACTGAAGCTTTCTTT.

This clonotype was detected only a few times. The gene calls are TRBV19 and TRBJ1-1, with a tentative D call TRBD1 (6 bases). V was trimmed by 5 bases and J by 8 bases, leaving 15 bases between them. Germline lookup yields CDR1 LNHDA and CDR2 SQIVND (reference sequence). This CDR3 spans 13 amino acids. CDR3 protein: CASSPSIDREAFF. CDR3 bases: TGTGCCAGTAGTCCCTCAATCGACAGGGAAGCTTTCTTT. The whole variable domain, filled in from reference TRBV19 and TRBJ1-1, reads DGGITQSPKYLFRKEGQNVTLSCEQNLNHDAMYWYRQDPGQGLRLIYYSQIVNDFQKGDIAEGYSVSREKKESFPLTVTSAQKNPTAFYLCASSPSIDREAFFGQGTRLTVV.

This clonotype was detected many times. The chain is built from TRBV12-5 and TRBJ1-4; D is uncertain. In germline, CDR1 is LGHNT, CDR2 FRNRAP. V was trimmed by 7 bases and J by 3 bases, leaving 6 bases between them. The CDR3 sequence is 12 residues long. The CDR3 sequence: CASAQPNEKLFF. CDR3 DNA: TGTGCTAGTGCTCAGCCTAATGAAAAACTGTTTTTT.

This clonotype turned up a few times. The J gene is TRBJ2-2, the V gene TRBV2; 8 bases match TRBD2. CDR3 size: 19 residues. With 6 bases clipped from V and 1 base from J, the junction kept 16 bases outside the gene matches. The germline CDR1 and CDR2 sequences are SNHLY and FYNNEI. CDR3 protein: CASSETGTSARRNTGELFF. In DNA form, the CDR3 reads TGTGCCAGCAGCGAAACCGGGACTAGTGCTCGTAGGAACACCGGGGAGCTGTTTTTT.

This clonotype was seen ten or more times. The J gene is TRBJ1-5, the V gene TRBV6-2 or TRBV6-3, with D perhaps TRBD1 (6 bases). Trimming took 2 bases from V and 3 from J, leaving 11 bases between them. CDR1 and CDR2 (germline): MNHEY, SVGEGT. This CDR3 has 15 residues. In DNA, the CDR3 is TGTGCCAGCAGTTACGCAGGGGTGGACAATCAGCCCCAGCATTTT. This codes for CASSYAGVDNQPQHF.

The chain combines TRBV11-2 with TRBJ1-2; 8 nucleotides match TRBD1. With 5 bases clipped from V and 4 bases from J, the junction kept 12 bases outside the gene matches. Germline loops: CDR1 SGHAT, CDR2 FQNNGV. CDR3 length equals 16 residues. The DNA for the CDR3 is TGTGCCAGCAGCCCCGCGACGGACAGGGCGTCCTATGGCTACACCTTC. Encoded protein: CASSPATDRASYGYTF.

This clonotype was recorded at least ten times. The V gene is TRBV2, the J gene TRBJ1-2, with 7 nucleotides matching TRBD1. The germline V gene encodes CDR1 SNHLY and CDR2 FYNNEI. Trimming at V came to 3 bases and at J to 3 bases, leaving 13 bases not matched to a gene. The CDR3 has 17 residues. CDR3 DNA: TGTGCCAGCAGTGAGCCGGACAGGCAGGAGACGGACTATGGCTACACCTTC. The encoded protein is CASSEPDRQETDYGYTF. Supplemented by reference TRBV2 and TRBJ1-2, the full variable domain reads EPEVTQTPSHQVTQMGQEVILRCVPISNHLYFYWYRQILGQKVEFLVSFYNNEISEKSEIFDDQFSVERPDGSNFTLKIRSTKLEDSAMYFCASSEPDRQETDYGYTFGSGTRLTVV.

There are a few counts of this clonotype. The V and J genes are TRBV29-1 and TRBJ1-2; 7 positions agree with TRBD1. The CDR3 runs 13 residues. Germline CDR1 and CDR2: SQVTM and ANQGSEA. The trim removed 4 bases at V and 2 bases at J, leaving 4 bases unmatched. CDR3 nucleotide sequence: TGCAGCGTTGGGACAGGCCGAAACTATGGCTACACCTTC. Translating it yields CSVGTGRNYGYTF.

The chain uses TRBV5-1 and TRBJ1-4; 9 bases are a match to TRBD1. This CDR3 region has 16 residues. The germline gives CDR1 SGHRS, CDR2 YFSETQ. V shed 3 bases, J shed 4 bases, and the junction held 7 bases outside the gene matches. The CDR3 DNA reads TGCGCCAGCAGCTCCGGGACAGGGTTTGGTAATGAAAAACTGTTTTTT. Protein: CASSSGTGFGNEKLFF.

The rearrangement uses TRBV4-2 and TRBJ2-7, with 9 positions matching TRBD2. V was clipped by 0 bases and J by 3 bases; unmatched bases: 6. Germline V gene data show CDR1 as LGHNA and CDR2 as YNFKEQ. This CDR3 has 16 amino acids. CDR3 sequence reads: CASSQDSASGVYEQYF. DNA for the CDR3: TGTGCCAGCAGCCAAGATTCAGCTAGCGGGGTCTACGAGCAGTACTTC.